This is a list of T cell receptor beta chains from one sample in a study of blood T cell repertoires in COVID-19. Assay: immunoSEQ multiplex PCR; the TCRdb copy retains only in-frame clones and omits some. The sample lists 90,000 to 120,000 clones; 84% were seen once. Material: peripheral blood. These receptors were obtained from a human donor in a cohort sampled during active COVID-19. Each CDR3 is given with its conserved first and last residue. Fields, in order: clone size, V gene, J gene, D gene, CDR3 DNA, CDR3 protein. D genes are given only for firm matches. Rows may omit the clone size; those that give it use once, few, many or a size class.

clone_size: NA; v_call: TRBV20-1; j_call: TRBJ2-1; d_call: TRBD1; cdr3_nt: TGCAGTGCTATTGACAGGGGAAATGAGCAGTTCTTC; cdr3_aa: CSAIDRGNEQFF
clone_size: NA; v_call: TRBV7-2; j_call: TRBJ2-1; d_call: NA; cdr3_nt: TGTGCCAGCAGCTTAGTAGCGGCCCTATTGGATGAGCAGTTCTTC; cdr3_aa: CASSLVAALLDEQFF
clone_size: NA; v_call: TRBV18; j_call: TRBJ2-1; d_call: TRBD2; cdr3_nt: TGTGCCAGCTCACCACAAACTAGCGGGAGCCCCCCCTACAATGAGCAGTTCTTC; cdr3_aa: CASSPQTSGSPPYNEQFF
clone_size: NA; v_call: TRBV12-3/TRBV12-4; j_call: TRBJ2-2; d_call: NA; cdr3_nt: TGTGCCAGCAGTTTACAGTCCACCGGGGAGCTGTTTTTT; cdr3_aa: CASSLQSTGELFF
clone_size: NA; v_call: TRBV7-9; j_call: TRBJ2-1; d_call: NA; cdr3_nt: TGTGCCACAAGCTTGGCGGACAATTCCCTGAACAATGAGCAGTTCTTC; cdr3_aa: CATSLADNSLNNEQFF
clone_size: NA; v_call: TRBV11-2; j_call: TRBJ2-2; d_call: NA; cdr3_nt: TGTGCCAGCAGCTTAGCCGGGGACACCGGGGAGCTGTTTTTT; cdr3_aa: CASSLAGDTGELFF
clone_size: NA; v_call: TRBV27; j_call: TRBJ2-3; d_call: TRBD2; cdr3_nt: TGTGCCAGCAGTTCCGCCCATGGACTAGTTAGAAGAGATACGCAGTATTTT; cdr3_aa: CASSSAHGLVRRDTQYF
clone_size: once; v_call: TRBV19; j_call: TRBJ1-2; d_call: NA; cdr3_nt: TGTGCCAGTAGTATTTGGCCACCACCGCCCAACTATGGCTACACCTTC; cdr3_aa: CASSIWPPPPNYGYTF
clone_size: NA; v_call: TRBV7-2; j_call: TRBJ2-3; d_call: TRBD2; cdr3_nt: TGTGCCAGCAGCTTAGTGGCTAGCGGGGTCACAGATACGCAGTATTTT; cdr3_aa: CASSLVASGVTDTQYF
clone_size: once; v_call: TRBV5-1; j_call: TRBJ1-2; d_call: TRBD1; cdr3_nt: TGCGCCAGCAGCGAAACAGGGGGTTCCTATGGCTACACCTTC; cdr3_aa: CASSETGGSYGYTF
clone_size: few; v_call: TRBV6-5; j_call: TRBJ1-2; d_call: TRBD1; cdr3_nt: TGTGCCAGCAGTTCCCCGGGACAGGGAAGTTTAGGCTACACCTTC; cdr3_aa: CASSSPGQGSLGYTF
clone_size: NA; v_call: TRBV6-5; j_call: TRBJ2-7; d_call: NA; cdr3_nt: TGTGCCAGCAGTTCGAGACAGACTTGGAACGAGCAGTACTTC; cdr3_aa: CASSSRQTWNEQYF
clone_size: once; v_call: TRBV6-2/TRBV6-3; j_call: TRBJ1-1; d_call: TRBD1; cdr3_nt: TGTGCCAGCAGTACTCCCAGGGGGTCAGGAGCTGAAGCTTTCTTT; cdr3_aa: CASSTPRGSGAEAFF
clone_size: NA; v_call: TRBV30; j_call: TRBJ1-5; d_call: TRBD1; cdr3_nt: TGTGCCTGGAGTCTAGGACAGGAGGGTCAGCCCCAGCATTTT; cdr3_aa: CAWSLGQEGQPQHF
clone_size: NA; v_call: TRBV6-5; j_call: TRBJ1-2; d_call: TRBD1; cdr3_nt: TGTGCCAGCGGAAGTGAGAGGACAGGACCCTATGGCTACACCTTC; cdr3_aa: CASGSERTGPYGYTF
clone_size: NA; v_call: TRBV9; j_call: TRBJ2-2; d_call: TRBD1; cdr3_nt: TGTGCCAGCAGCGACAGGGGATCGAACACCGGGGAGCTGTTTTTT; cdr3_aa: CASSDRGSNTGELFF
clone_size: once; v_call: TRBV19; j_call: TRBJ2-5; d_call: NA; cdr3_nt: TGTGCCAGTAGTATACTGGGCAGGGGTTTGGAGACCCAGTACTTC; cdr3_aa: CASSILGRGLETQYF
clone_size: NA; v_call: TRBV5-1; j_call: TRBJ1-2; d_call: TRBD1; cdr3_nt: TGCGCCAGCACTTCCCAGGGGGCAGGGAGTGGCTACACCTTC; cdr3_aa: CASTSQGAGSGYTF
clone_size: NA; v_call: TRBV27; j_call: TRBJ1-2; d_call: NA; cdr3_nt: TGTGCCAGCAGCCCAGGGGCAGCGACTGGCTACACCTTC; cdr3_aa: CASSPGAATGYTF
clone_size: NA; v_call: TRBV18; j_call: TRBJ1-1; d_call: NA; cdr3_nt: TGTGCCAGCTCACCAGCCGGGAAGAACACTGAAGCTTTCTTT; cdr3_aa: CASSPAGKNTEAFF
clone_size: NA; v_call: TRBV28; j_call: TRBJ1-2; d_call: TRBD1; cdr3_nt: TGTGCCAGCAGACTGCCGGGACAGATGTATGGCTACACCTTC; cdr3_aa: CASRLPGQMYGYTF
clone_size: NA; v_call: TRBV24-1; j_call: TRBJ2-3; d_call: NA; cdr3_nt: TGTGCCACCAGTGATCTGTTCACAGATACGCAGTATTTT; cdr3_aa: CATSDLFTDTQYF
clone_size: NA; v_call: TRBV12-5; j_call: TRBJ2-1; d_call: NA; cdr3_nt: TGTGCTAGTGCCGGGGGAGGGGGATCCTCCTACAATGAGCAGTTCTTC; cdr3_aa: CASAGGGGSSYNEQFF
clone_size: NA; v_call: TRBV27; j_call: TRBJ1-6; d_call: NA; cdr3_nt: TGTGCCAGCAGTCTAAATAATTCACCCCTCCACTTT; cdr3_aa: CASSLNNSPLHF
clone_size: NA; v_call: TRBV7-9; j_call: TRBJ1-2; d_call: TRBD1; cdr3_nt: TGTGCCAGCAGGGGACAGGGGCGAAGCTATGGCTACACCTTC; cdr3_aa: CASRGQGRSYGYTF
clone_size: NA; v_call: TRBV19; j_call: TRBJ1-1; d_call: NA; cdr3_nt: TGTGCCAGTAGTATTATGTGGGGCGCAGGGACTGAAGCTTTCTTT; cdr3_aa: CASSIMWGAGTEAFF
clone_size: NA; v_call: TRBV27; j_call: TRBJ1-1; d_call: NA; cdr3_nt: TGTGCCAGCAGTTTATTGCCCCCTTCCATCGGGACTGAAGCTTTCTTT; cdr3_aa: CASSLLPPSIGTEAFF
clone_size: once; v_call: TRBV4-1; j_call: TRBJ2-5; d_call: TRBD2; cdr3_nt: TGCGCCAGCAGCCAAGGGCTAGCGGGAGGGTCGGAGACCCAGTACTTC; cdr3_aa: CASSQGLAGGSETQYF